This TCR beta chain was obtained from a study of molecular identifiers for immune sequencing clone quantification. The CDR3 is 13 residues long. Germline V lookup: CDR1 SEHNR, CDR2 FQNEAQ (reference sequence). A remark on this clonotype: Its antigen is currently unknown. A clone one base away is much larger, so this may be a read error.

Findings and caveats of the study: Whereas naive cells kept under 1% of molecules in clones above 20 RNA copies, such clones held over 97% in effectors. Even with approximately 1 million naive cells present, spiked Jurkat TCR RNA from one cell was reportedly detectable.

Previously described methods and listed TCR primers were employed for the bulk TCR libraries. TCRdb re-derived calls from the PCR reads in MiXCR, one entry per CDR3 protein. The table shows roughly 320,000 distinct CDR3 sequences, with roughly a quarter occurring only once. V usage is TRBV7-9 and J usage is TRBJ1-4; 10 positions match TRBD1. This receptor was obtained from a human donor in good health. Some libraries in this study had Jurkat cell RNA spiked in. The sample was naive CD8+ T cells from blood, with Jurkat cell RNA spiked in. Noted subset: FACS-sorted CD8+CD4-CCR7+CD45RA+ naive T cells. The CDR3 DNA reads as TGTGCCGGCAGTTCCGGACAGGGGGGAAAACTGTTTTTT. Amino acid sequence: CAGSSGQGGKLFF.